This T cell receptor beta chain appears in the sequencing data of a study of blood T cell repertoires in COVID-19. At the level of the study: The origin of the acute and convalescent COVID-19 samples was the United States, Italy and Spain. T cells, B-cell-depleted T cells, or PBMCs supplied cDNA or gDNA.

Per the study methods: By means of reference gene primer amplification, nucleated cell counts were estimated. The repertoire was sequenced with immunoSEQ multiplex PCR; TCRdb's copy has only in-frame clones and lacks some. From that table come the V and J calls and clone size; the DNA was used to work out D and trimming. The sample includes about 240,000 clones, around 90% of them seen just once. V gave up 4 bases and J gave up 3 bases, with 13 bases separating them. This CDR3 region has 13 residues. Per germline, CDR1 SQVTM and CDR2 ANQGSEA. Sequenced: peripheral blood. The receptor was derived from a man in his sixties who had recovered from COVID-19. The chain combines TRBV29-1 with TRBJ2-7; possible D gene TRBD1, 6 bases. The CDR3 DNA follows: TGCAGCGTTGTTGCCCAACAGGGCTACGAGCAGTACTTC. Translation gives CSVVAQQGYEQYF.